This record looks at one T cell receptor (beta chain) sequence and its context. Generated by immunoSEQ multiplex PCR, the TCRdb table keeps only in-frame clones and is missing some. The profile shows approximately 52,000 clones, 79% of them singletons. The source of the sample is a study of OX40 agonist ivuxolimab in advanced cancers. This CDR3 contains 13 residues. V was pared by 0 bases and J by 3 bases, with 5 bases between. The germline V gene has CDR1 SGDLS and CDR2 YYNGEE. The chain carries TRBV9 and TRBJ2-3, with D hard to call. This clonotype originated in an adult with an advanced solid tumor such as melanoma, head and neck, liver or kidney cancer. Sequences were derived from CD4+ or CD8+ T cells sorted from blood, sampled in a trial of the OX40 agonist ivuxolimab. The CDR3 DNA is TGTGCCAGCAGCGTAGTTCAGACAGATACGCAGTATTTT. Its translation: CASSVVQTDTQYF.